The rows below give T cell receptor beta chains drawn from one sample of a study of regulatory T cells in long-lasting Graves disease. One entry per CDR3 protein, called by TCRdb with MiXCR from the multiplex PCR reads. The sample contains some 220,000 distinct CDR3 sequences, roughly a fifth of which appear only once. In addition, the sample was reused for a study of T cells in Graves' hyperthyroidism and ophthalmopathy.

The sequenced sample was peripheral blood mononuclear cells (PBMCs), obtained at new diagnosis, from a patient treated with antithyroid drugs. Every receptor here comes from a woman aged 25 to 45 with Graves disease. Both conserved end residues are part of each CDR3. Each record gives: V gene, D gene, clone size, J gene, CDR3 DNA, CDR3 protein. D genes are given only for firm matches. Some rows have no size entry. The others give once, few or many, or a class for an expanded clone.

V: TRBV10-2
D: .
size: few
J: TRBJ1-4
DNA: TGCGCCAGCAGTGGGGGGGTTGCAACTAATGAAAAACTGTTTTTT
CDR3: CASSGGVATNEKLFF

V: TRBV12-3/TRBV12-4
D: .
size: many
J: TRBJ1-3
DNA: TGTGCCAGCAGTACAACAGGGCGGGGTGGAAACACCATATATTTT
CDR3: CASSTTGRGGNTIYF

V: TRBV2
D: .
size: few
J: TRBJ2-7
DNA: TGTGCCCTAGGCCCGGCCGCCTACGAGCAGTACTTC
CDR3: CALGPAAYEQYF

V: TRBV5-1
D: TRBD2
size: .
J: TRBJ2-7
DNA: TGCGCCAGCAGAAACGGGGGGACTAGCGGGCCGAGCTCCTACGAGCAGTACTTC
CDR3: CASRNGGTSGPSSYEQYF

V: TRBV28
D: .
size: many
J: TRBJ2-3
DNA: TGTGCCAGCACCAACCTCGGTCTAGCCTCAGATACGCAGTATTTT
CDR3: CASTNLGLASDTQYF

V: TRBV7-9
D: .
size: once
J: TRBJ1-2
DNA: TGTGCCAGCAGCTTATACGGCAGCGCAGTCTATGGCTACACCTTC
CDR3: CASSLYGSAVYGYTF

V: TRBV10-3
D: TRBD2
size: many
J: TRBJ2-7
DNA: TGTGCCATCAGTTCCGGGACTAGCGGCTCCTACGAGCAGTACTTC
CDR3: CAISSGTSGSYEQYF

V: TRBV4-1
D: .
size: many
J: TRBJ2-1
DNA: TGCGCCAGCAGCCAAGTACTGGGGGGCGATGAGCAGTTCTTC
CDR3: CASSQVLGGDEQFF

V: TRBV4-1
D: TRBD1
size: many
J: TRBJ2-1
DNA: TGCGCCAGCAGCCAAGAGGGCTCGGGACAGGGCTCTTATGAGCAGTTCTTC
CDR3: CASSQEGSGQGSYEQFF

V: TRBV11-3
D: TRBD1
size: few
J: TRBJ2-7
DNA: TGTGCCGCGACAGGGGTTTACGAGCAGTACTTC
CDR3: CAATGVYEQYF

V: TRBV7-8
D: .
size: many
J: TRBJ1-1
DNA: TGTGCCAGCAGCCCACGGGGTTTCTTT
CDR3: CASSPRGFF

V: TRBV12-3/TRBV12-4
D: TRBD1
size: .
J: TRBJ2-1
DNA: TGTGCCAGCAGCACCGGGACAGGGTACAATGAGCAGTTCTTC
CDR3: CASSTGTGYNEQFF

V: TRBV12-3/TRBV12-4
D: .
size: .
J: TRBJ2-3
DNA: TGTGCCAGCTTCCGGGATGGTGGGGAGGCCCACTTCACAGATACGCAGTATTTT
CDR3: CASFRDGGEAHFTDTQYF

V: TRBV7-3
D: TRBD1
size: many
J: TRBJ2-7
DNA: TGTGCCAGCAGCCGGACAGGCTCGAACGAGCAGTACTTC
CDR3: CASSRTGSNEQYF

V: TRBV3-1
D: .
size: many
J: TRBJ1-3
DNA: TGTGCCAGCAGCCCCTTGGACAGCGGAAACACCATATATTTT
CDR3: CASSPLDSGNTIYF

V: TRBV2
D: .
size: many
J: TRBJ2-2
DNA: TGTGCCAGCAGTACAGGGTCCGGGGAGCTGTTTTTT
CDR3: CASSTGSGELFF

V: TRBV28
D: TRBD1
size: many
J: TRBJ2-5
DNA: TGTGCCAGCAGCAAAGGTCCAGGACAGGGGGCACAAGAGACCCAGTACTTC
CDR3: CASSKGPGQGAQETQYF

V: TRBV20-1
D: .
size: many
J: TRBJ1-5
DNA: TGCAGTGCTAGCTCTGCGGTGAGCAATCAGCCCCAGCATTTT
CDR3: CSASSAVSNQPQHF

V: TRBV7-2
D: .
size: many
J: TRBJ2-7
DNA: TGTGCCAGCGGAGGGAGGGGGGCTAGGGAGCAGTACTTC
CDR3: CASGGRGAREQYF

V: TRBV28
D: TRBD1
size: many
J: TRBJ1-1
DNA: TGTGCCAGCAGACAGGGGGGGAACACTGAAGCTTTCTTT
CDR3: CASRQGGNTEAFF

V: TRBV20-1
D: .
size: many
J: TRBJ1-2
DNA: TGCAGTGCTGATGCGTGGCAAACTTATGGCTACACCTTC
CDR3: CSADAWQTYGYTF

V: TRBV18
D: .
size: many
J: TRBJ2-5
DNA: TGTGCCAGCTCACCGCTTTCAGAGACCCAGTACTTC
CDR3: CASSPLSETQYF

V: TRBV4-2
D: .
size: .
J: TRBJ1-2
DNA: TGTGCCAGCAGCCAAGGGAGTGCCTATGGCTACACCTTC
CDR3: CASSQGSAYGYTF

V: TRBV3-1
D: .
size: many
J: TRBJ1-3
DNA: TGTGCCAGCAGCTCCCCCGGGGGCACCATATATTTT
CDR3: CASSSPGGTIYF

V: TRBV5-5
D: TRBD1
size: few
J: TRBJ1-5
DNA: TGTGCCAGCAGCTATGACGGACTTAGACAGGGGATCTCCAATCAGCCCCAGCATTTT
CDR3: CASSYDGLRQGISNQPQHF

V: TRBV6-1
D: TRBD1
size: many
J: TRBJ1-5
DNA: TGTGCCAGCAGGGACACAGGGGATTATCAGCCCCAGCATTTT
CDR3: CASRDTGDYQPQHF

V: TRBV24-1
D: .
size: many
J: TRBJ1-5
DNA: TGTGCCACCAGTATATCCCGGGACCCCCTAGGGCCCCAGCATTTT
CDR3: CATSISRDPLGPQHF

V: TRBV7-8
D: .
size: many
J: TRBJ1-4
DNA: TGTGCCAGCAGCTTAGCCCGGGGTAGCGAAAAACTGTTTTTT
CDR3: CASSLARGSEKLFF

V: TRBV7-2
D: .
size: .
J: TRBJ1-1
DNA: TGTGCCAGCACTAGAGACTTCTCGAACACTGAAGCTTTCTTT
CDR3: CASTRDFSNTEAFF

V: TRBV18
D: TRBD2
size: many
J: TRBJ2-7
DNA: TGTGCCAGCTCACCGGGCGGGGGCGAGCAGTACTTC
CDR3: CASSPGGGEQYF

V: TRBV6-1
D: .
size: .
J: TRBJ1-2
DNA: TGTGCCAGTACACCTACAGGGAGGACTAACTATGGCTACACCTTC
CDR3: CASTPTGRTNYGYTF

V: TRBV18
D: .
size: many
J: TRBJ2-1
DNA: TGTGCCAGCTCCCTAATAAAGACGCCAGCCTCCAGTGAGCAGTTCTTC
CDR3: CASSLIKTPASSEQFF

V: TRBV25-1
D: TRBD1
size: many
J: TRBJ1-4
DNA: TGTGCCAGCAGTCCTGGACAGGGCTATGAAAAACTGTTTTTT
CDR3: CASSPGQGYEKLFF

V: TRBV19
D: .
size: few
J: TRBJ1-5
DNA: TGTGCCAGCACCACGGGGGTGGATCAGCCCCAGCATTTT
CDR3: CASTTGVDQPQHF

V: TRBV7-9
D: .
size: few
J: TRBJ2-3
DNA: TGTGCCAGCAGCTTAGGGCAGCCCGGGGCAGATACGCAGTATTTT
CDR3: CASSLGQPGADTQYF

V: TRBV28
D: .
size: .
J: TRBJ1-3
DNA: TGTGCCAGCAGTCTCCGTCCCGTCCCAAACACCATATATTTT
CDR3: CASSLRPVPNTIYF

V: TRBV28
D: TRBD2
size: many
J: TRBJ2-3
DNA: TGTGCCAGCAGTTTATGGGTAGCGGGTGGCACAGATACGCAGTATTTT
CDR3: CASSLWVAGGTDTQYF

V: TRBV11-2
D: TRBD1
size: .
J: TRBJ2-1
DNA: TGTGCCAGCAGCCCGATCCTGGGACAGCACAATGAGCAGTTCTTC
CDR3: CASSPILGQHNEQFF

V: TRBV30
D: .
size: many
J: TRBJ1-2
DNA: TGTGCCTGGGCACAGGGCTATGGCTACACCTTC
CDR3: CAWAQGYGYTF

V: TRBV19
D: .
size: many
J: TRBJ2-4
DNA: TGTGCCAGTAGTCCCAGAAATTCGGGGTACTTC
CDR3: CASSPRNSGYF

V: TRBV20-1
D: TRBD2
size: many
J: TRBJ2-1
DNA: TGCAGTGCTAGTGATTTTAGCGGGAGAGCCTCCTACAATGAGCAGTTCTTC
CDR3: CSASDFSGRASYNEQFF

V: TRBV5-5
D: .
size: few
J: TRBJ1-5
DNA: TGTGCCAGCAGCCCCCAAGAGGGCCCCAATCAGCCCCAGCATTTT
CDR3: CASSPQEGPNQPQHF

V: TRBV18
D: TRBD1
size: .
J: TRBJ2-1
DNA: TGTGCCAGCAAAGGGGGCGATGAGCAGTTCTTC
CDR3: CASKGGDEQFF

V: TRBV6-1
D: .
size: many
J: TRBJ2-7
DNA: TGTGCCAGCACCTTCTCATCGGGTTCCTACGAGCAGTACTTC
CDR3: CASTFSSGSYEQYF

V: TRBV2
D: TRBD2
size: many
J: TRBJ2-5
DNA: TGTGCCAGCAGTGTGAGCGGGGGCAATCAAGAGACCCAGTACTTC
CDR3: CASSVSGGNQETQYF

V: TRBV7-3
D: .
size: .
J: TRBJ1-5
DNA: TGTGCCAGCAGCTTAAAGTCCAGGCCTAATCAGCTCCAGCATTTT
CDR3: CASSLKSRPNQLQHF

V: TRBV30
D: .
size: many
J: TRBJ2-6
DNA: TGTGCCTGGAGTGTTGGGCGGACCTCTGGGGCCAACGTCCTGACTTTC
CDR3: CAWSVGRTSGANVLTF

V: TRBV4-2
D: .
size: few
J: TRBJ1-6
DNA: TGTGCCAGCAGCCAAAACGGGGGGAACGTGACACCCCTCCACTTT
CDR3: CASSQNGGNVTPLHF

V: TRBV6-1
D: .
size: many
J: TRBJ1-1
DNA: TGTGCCAGCAGTACACCGCAGGGAGGCACTGAAGCTTTCTTT
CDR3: CASSTPQGGTEAFF

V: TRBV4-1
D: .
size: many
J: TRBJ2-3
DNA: TGCGCCAGCAGCAGGGTAGAAACAGATACGCAGTATTTT
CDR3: CASSRVETDTQYF